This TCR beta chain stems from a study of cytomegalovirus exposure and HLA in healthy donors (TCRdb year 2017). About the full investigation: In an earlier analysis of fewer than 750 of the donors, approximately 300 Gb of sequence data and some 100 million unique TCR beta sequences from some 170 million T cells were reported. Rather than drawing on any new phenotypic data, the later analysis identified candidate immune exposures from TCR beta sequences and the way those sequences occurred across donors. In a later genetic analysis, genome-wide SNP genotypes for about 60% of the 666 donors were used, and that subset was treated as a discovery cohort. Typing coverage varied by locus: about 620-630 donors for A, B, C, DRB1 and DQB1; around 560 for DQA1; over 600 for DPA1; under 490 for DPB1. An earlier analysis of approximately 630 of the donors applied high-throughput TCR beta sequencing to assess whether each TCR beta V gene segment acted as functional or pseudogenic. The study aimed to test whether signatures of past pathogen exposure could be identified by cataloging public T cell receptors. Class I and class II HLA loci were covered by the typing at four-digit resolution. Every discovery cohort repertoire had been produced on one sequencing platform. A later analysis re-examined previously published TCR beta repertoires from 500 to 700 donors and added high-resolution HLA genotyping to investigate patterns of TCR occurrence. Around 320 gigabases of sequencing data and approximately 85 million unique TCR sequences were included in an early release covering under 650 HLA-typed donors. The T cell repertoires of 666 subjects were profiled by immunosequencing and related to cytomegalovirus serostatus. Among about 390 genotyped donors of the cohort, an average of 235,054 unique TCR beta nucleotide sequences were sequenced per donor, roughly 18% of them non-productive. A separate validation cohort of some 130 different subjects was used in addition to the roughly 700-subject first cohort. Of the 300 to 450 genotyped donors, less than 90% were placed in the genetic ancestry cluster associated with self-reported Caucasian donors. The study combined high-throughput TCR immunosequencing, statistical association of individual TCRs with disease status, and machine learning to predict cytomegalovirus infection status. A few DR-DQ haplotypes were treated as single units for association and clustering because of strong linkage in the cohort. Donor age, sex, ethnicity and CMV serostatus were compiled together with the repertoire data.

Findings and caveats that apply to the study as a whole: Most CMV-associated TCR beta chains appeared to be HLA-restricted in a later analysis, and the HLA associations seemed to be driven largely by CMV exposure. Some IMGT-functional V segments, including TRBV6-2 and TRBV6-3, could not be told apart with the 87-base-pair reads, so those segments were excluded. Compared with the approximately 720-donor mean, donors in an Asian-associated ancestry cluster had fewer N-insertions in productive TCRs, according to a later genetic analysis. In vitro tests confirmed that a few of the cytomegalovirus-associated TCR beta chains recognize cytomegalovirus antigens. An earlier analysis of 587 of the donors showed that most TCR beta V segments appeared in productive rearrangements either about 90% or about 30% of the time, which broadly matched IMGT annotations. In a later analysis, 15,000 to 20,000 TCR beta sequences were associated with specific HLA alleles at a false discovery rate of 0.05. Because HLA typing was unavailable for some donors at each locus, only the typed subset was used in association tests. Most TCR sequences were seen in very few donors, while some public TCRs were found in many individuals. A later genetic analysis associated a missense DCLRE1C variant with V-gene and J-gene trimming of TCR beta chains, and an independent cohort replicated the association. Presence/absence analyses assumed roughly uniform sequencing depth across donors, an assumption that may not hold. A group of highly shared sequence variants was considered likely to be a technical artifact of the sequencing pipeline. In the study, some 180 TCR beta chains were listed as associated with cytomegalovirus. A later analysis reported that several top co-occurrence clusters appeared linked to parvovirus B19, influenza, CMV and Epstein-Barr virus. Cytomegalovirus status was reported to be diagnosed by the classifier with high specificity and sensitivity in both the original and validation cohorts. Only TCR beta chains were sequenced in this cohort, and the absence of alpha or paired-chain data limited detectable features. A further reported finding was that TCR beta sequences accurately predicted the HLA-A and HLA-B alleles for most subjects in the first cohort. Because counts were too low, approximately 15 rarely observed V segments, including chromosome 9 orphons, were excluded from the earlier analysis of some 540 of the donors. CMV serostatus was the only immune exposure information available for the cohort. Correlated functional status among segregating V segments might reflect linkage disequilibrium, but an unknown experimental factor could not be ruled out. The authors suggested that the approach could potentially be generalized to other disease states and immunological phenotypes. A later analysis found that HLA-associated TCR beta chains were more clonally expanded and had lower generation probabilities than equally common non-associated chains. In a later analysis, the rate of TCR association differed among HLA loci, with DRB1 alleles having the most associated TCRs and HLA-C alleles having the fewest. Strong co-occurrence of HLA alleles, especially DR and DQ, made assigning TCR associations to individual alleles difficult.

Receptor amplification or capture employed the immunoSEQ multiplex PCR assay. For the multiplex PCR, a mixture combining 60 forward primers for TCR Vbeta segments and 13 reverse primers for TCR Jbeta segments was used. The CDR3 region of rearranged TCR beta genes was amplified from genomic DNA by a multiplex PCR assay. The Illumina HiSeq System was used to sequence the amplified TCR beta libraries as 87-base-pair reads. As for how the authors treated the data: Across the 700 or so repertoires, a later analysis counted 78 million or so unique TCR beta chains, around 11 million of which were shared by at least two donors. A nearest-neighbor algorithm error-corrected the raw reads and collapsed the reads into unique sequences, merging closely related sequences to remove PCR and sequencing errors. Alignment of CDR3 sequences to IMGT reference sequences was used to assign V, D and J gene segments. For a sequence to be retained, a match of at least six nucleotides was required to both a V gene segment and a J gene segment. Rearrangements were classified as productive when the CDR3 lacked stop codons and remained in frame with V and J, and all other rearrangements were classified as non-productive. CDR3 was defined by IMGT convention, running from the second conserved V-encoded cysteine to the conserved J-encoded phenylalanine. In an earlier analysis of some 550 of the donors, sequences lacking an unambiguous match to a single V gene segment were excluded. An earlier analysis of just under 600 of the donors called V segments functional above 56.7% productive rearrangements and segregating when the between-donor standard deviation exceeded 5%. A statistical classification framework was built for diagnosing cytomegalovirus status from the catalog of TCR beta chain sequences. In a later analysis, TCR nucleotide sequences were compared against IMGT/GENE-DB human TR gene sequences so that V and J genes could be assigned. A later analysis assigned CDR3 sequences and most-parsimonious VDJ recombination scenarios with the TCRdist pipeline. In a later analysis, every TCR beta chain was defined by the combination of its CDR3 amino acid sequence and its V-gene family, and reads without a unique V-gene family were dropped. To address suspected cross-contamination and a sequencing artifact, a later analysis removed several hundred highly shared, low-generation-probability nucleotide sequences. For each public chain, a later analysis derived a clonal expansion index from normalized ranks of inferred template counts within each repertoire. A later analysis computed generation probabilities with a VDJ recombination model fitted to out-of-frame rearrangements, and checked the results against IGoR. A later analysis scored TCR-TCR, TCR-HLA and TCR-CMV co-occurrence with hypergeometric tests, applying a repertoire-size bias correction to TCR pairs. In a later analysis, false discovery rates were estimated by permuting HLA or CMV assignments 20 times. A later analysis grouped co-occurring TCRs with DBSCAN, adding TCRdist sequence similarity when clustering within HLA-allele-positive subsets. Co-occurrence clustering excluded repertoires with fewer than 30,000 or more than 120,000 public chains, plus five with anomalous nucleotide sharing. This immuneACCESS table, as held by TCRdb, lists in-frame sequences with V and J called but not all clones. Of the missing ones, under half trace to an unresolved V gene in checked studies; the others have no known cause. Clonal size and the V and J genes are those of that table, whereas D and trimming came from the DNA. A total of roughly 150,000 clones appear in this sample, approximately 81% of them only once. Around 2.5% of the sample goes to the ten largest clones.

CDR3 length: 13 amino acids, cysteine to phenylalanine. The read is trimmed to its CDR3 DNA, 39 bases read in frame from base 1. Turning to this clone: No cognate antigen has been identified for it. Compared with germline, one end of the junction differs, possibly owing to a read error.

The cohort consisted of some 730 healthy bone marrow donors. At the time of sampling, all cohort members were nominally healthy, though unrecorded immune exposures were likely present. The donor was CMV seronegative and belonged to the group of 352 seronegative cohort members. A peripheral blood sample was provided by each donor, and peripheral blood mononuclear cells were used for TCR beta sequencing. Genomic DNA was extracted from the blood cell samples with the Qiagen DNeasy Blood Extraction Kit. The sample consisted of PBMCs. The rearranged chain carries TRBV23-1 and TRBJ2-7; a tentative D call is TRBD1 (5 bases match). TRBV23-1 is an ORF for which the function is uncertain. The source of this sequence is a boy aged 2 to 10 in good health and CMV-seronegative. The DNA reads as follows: TGCGCCAGCAGTCAGCCCCACAGGTACGTGCAGTACTTC. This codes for CASSQPHRYVQYF.